Listed below are T cell receptor beta chains from one sample, sequenced in a study of blood T cell repertoires in COVID-19. The assay was immunoSEQ multiplex PCR, and TCRdb's table has in-frame clones only and misses some. The data show about 500,000 clones, around 90% seen once. Sequenced: peripheral blood. All receptors derive from a woman between 50 and 59 years old with COVID-19, enrolled during active disease. Each CDR3 is given with its conserved first and last residue. D genes are given only for firm matches. Clone size is stated in some rows and not others, as once, few, many or a class when expanded.

V gene	J gene	clone size	D gene	CDR3 protein	CDR3 DNA
TRBV9	TRBJ2-3	once	NA	CASSVAALEARPTDTQYF	TGTGCCAGCAGCGTAGCCGCCTTAGAAGCGCGTCCCACAGATACGCAGTATTTT
TRBV3-1/TRBV3-2	TRBJ2-2	NA	NA	CASSQDTREMNTGELFF	TGTGCCAGCAGCCAAGATACGAGGGAGATGAACACCGGGGAGCTGTTTTTT
TRBV6-1	TRBJ1-2	NA	NA	CASSVLARTATNYGYTF	TGTGCCAGCAGTGTTCTCGCCCGGACAGCAACTAACTATGGCTACACCTTC
TRBV5-5	TRBJ1-4	NA	NA	CASSLAGTRNEKLFF	TGTGCCAGCAGCTTGGCCGGGACACGTAATGAAAAACTGTTTTTT
TRBV2	TRBJ1-1	NA	NA	CASSPNTNTEAFF	TGTGCCAGCAGCCCCAACACGAACACTGAAGCTTTCTTT
TRBV25-1	TRBJ1-2	NA	NA	CASSRTGRYGYTF	TGTGCCAGCAGCCGCACAGGGCGCTATGGCTACACCTTC
TRBV28	TRBJ1-6	NA	NA	CASSFPGSSSPLHF	TGTGCCAGCAGTTTCCCGGGAAGCAGTTCACCCCTCCACTTT
TRBV28	TRBJ1-2	once	NA	CASKTGLDGYTF	TGTGCCAGCAAAACAGGGTTGGATGGCTACACCTTC
TRBV11-2	TRBJ1-2	NA	NA	CASSLGQSPRANYGYTF	TGTGCCAGCAGCCTCGGACAGTCCCCGAGAGCTAACTATGGCTACACCTTC
TRBV29-1	TRBJ2-1	NA	NA	CSVWVSGNEQFF	TGCAGCGTTTGGGTCTCGGGCAATGAGCAGTTCTTC
TRBV7-9	TRBJ2-1	NA	TRBD2	CASSLRAGGPADEQFF	TGTGCCAGCAGCCTAAGAGCGGGGGGGCCAGCGGATGAGCAGTTCTTC
TRBV10-3	TRBJ2-5	NA	TRBD2	CAISETSEETQYF	TGTGCCATCAGTGAGACTAGCGAAGAGACCCAGTACTTC
TRBV27	TRBJ1-4	once	TRBD1	CASSLGQAPEKLFF	TGTGCCAGCAGTTTGGGACAGGCCCCCGAAAAACTGTTTTTT
TRBV5-1	TRBJ1-1	NA	NA	CASSILTGLGNSEAFF	TGCGCCAGCAGCATACTGACAGGTTTGGGTAACTCTGAAGCTTTCTTT
TRBV6-5	TRBJ2-3	once	NA	CASSPGADTQYF	TGTGCCAGCAGCCCGGGAGCGGATACGCAGTATTTT
TRBV2	TRBJ1-4	NA	NA	CASTLGGEKLFF	TGTGCCAGCACTTTGGGAGGCGAAAAACTGTTTTTT
TRBV5-1	TRBJ1-1	NA	NA	CASSPGGTSGHTEAFF	TGCGCCAGCAGTCCCGGGGGTACTAGTGGGCACACTGAAGCTTTCTTT
TRBV5-5	TRBJ2-7	NA	NA	CASSPDNTYEQYF	TGTGCCAGCAGTCCTGACAATACCTACGAGCAGTACTTC
TRBV5-1	TRBJ1-2	NA	NA	CASSLWGGDGYTF	TGCGCCAGCAGCTTGTGGGGGGGCGATGGCTACACCTTC
TRBV30	TRBJ2-7	NA	TRBD2	CAWTGGGGFYEQYF	TGTGCCTGGACCGGCGGGGGGGGCTTTTACGAGCAGTACTTC
TRBV7-2	TRBJ2-1	NA	NA	CASSFPRSWDTNNEQFF	TGTGCCAGCAGCTTCCCCAGATCGTGGGACACAAACAATGAGCAGTTCTTC
TRBV5-1	TRBJ1-2	NA	NA	CASSEDSYGYTF	TGCGCCAGCAGCGAGGACAGCTATGGCTACACCTTC
TRBV15	TRBJ2-7	NA	NA	CATSRDTGPTYEQYF	TGTGCCACCAGCAGAGATACAGGGCCTACCTACGAGCAGTACTTC
TRBV7-3	TRBJ2-1	NA	TRBD2	CASSSSGGAAEQFF	TGTGCCAGCAGCTCTAGCGGGGGGGCCGCTGAGCAGTTCTTC
TRBV4-2	TRBJ2-4	NA	TRBD2	CASSQGISGSKNIQYF	TGTGCCAGCAGCCAAGGAATTAGCGGGTCCAAAAACATTCAGTACTTC
TRBV18	TRBJ2-5	NA	TRBD2	CASSPGGGQETQYF	TGTGCCAGCTCACCTGGGGGGGGCCAAGAGACCCAGTACTTC
TRBV5-6	TRBJ2-7	NA	TRBD1	CASRGGTGHFVYEQYF	TGTGCCAGCAGGGGTGGGACAGGGCATTTCGTCTACGAGCAGTACTTC
TRBV5-1	TRBJ2-6	NA	TRBD1	CASSLTGGTTGANVLTF	TGCGCCAGCAGCTTGACAGGGGGTACGACTGGGGCCAACGTCCTGACTTTC
TRBV28	TRBJ2-7	NA	TRBD2	CASSALAGAKGHEQYF	TGTGCCAGCAGTGCACTAGCGGGGGCAAAGGGGCACGAGCAGTACTTC
TRBV13	TRBJ2-7	NA	TRBD2	CASSLGLSRGGAREQYF	TGTGCCAGCAGCTTAGGCCTCTCGCGCGGGGGGGCTCGGGAGCAGTACTTC
TRBV5-1	TRBJ2-2	NA	TRBD2	CASTSLPGGVNTGELFF	TGCGCCAGCACAAGCTTGCCCGGGGGGGTAAACACCGGGGAGCTGTTTTTT
TRBV28	TRBJ2-7	NA	NA	CASSSSAPPRDEQYF	TGTGCCAGCAGTTCGTCGGCCCCTCCCCGGGACGAGCAGTACTTC
TRBV5-4	TRBJ1-2	NA	TRBD1	CASSLSDRVNYGYTF	TGTGCCAGCAGCTTGTCGGACAGGGTGAACTATGGCTACACCTTC
TRBV6-5	TRBJ1-2	NA	TRBD1	CATGQGDGYTF	TGTGCCACCGGTCAGGGGGATGGCTACACCTTC
TRBV7-3	TRBJ2-2	once	NA	CASSFPDGELFF	TGTGCCAGCAGCTTTCCAGACGGGGAGCTGTTTTTT
TRBV29-1	TRBJ1-1	NA	NA	CSVEEQGSPQLAFF	TGCAGCGTTGAAGAGCAGGGGAGCCCGCAGTTAGCTTTCTTT
TRBV14	TRBJ1-2	NA	TRBD1	CASSQVGGGHGYTF	TGTGCCAGCAGCCAAGTAGGAGGGGGCCATGGCTACACCTTC
TRBV28	TRBJ1-6	NA	NA	CASRDEGGPYNSPLHF	TGTGCCAGCAGGGATGAAGGGGGACCCTATAATTCACCCCTCCACTTT
TRBV5-1	TRBJ1-1	NA	TRBD1	CASSLTGYTEAFF	TGCGCCAGCAGCCTGACAGGGTACACTGAAGCTTTCTTT
TRBV5-1	TRBJ2-7	NA	NA	CASSSGTWEQYF	TGCGCCAGCAGCTCCGGGACATGGGAGCAGTACTTC
TRBV30	TRBJ1-5	NA	NA	CAWSSRVTLNSNQPQHF	TGTGCCTGGAGTAGTCGGGTAACACTTAATAGCAATCAGCCCCAGCATTTT
TRBV6-5	TRBJ1-1	NA	TRBD1	CASSPLQGGNTEAFF	TGTGCCAGCAGTCCACTACAGGGGGGGAACACTGAAGCTTTCTTT
TRBV5-1	TRBJ2-2	NA	TRBD1	CASSSTGTANTGELFF	TGCGCCAGCAGCTCAACCGGGACAGCGAACACCGGGGAGCTGTTTTTT
TRBV11-2	TRBJ1-5	NA	NA	CASSLPGGPQHF	TGTGCCAGCAGCTTACCCGGGGGGCCCCAGCATTTT
TRBV15	TRBJ2-3	NA	NA	CATSLPLSTDTQYF	TGTGCCACCTCACTCCCTCTTAGCACAGATACGCAGTATTTT
TRBV6-2/TRBV6-3	TRBJ2-1	NA	NA	CASIPYLEGSNEQFF	TGTGCCAGCATCCCGTACCTGGAGGGGTCTAATGAGCAGTTCTTC
TRBV29-1	TRBJ2-1	NA	NA	CSVGQGRIGNEQFF	TGCAGCGTTGGACAAGGGAGGATAGGGAATGAGCAGTTCTTC
TRBV9	TRBJ2-3	NA	NA	CASSAGGPGTDTQYF	TGTGCCAGCAGCGCCGGGGGGCCGGGCACAGATACGCAGTATTTT
TRBV19	TRBJ1-2	NA	NA	CASSIGRGYDGYTF	TGTGCCAGTAGTATAGGTAGGGGTTATGATGGCTACACCTTC
TRBV4-1	TRBJ1-1	once	TRBD1	CASSQGLQGGTFF	TGCGCCAGCAGCCAGGGCCTACAGGGGGGGACTTTCTTT
TRBV6-5	TRBJ1-2	NA	NA	CASSPANYGYTF	TGTGCCAGCAGTCCGGCTAACTATGGCTACACCTTC
TRBV5-1	TRBJ1-2	NA	NA	CASSSGDRSLGGYTF	TGCGCCAGCAGCTCCGGAGACAGGTCTCTCGGTGGCTACACCTTC
TRBV19	TRBJ1-5	NA	TRBD1	CASSPEGTGSQPQHF	TGTGCCAGTAGCCCCGAGGGGACAGGGAGTCAGCCCCAGCATTTT
TRBV5-1	TRBJ2-7	NA	NA	CASSLTYHEQYF	TGCGCCAGCAGCTTAACATACCACGAGCAGTACTTC
TRBV29-1	TRBJ1-2	NA	TRBD1	CSVVGQGQSYTF	TGCAGCGTTGTTGGACAGGGGCAAAGCTACACCTTC
TRBV6-6	TRBJ2-2	NA	TRBD2	CASSPGTSGGTNTGELFF	TGTGCCAGCAGTCCGGGGACTAGCGGGGGAACGAACACCGGGGAGCTGTTTTTT
TRBV6-5	TRBJ2-7	NA	TRBD1	CASPSGTGGWEQYF	TGTGCCAGCCCATCCGGGACAGGGGGTTGGGAGCAGTACTTC
TRBV5-4	TRBJ2-7	NA	NA	CASSMDRSYEQYF	TGTGCCAGCAGCATGGACAGATCATACGAGCAGTACTTC
TRBV6-5	TRBJ1-1	NA	NA	CASSYRQKNTEAFF	TGTGCCAGCAGTTACCGACAGAAGAACACTGAAGCTTTCTTT
TRBV2	TRBJ2-3	NA	NA	CASSEARPLDTQYF	TGTGCCAGCAGTGAAGCGCGGCCGCTAGATACGCAGTATTTT